The present T cell receptor (beta chain) was sequenced within a study of blood T cell repertoires in COVID-19. Study information: From the United States, Italy and Spain came samples of acute and convalescent COVID-19. T cells, B-cell-depleted T cells, or PBMCs provided the cDNA or gDNA that served as material.

Authors' analysis steps: Amplification with reference gene primers provided the estimates of nucleated cell counts. Clones were sequenced by immunoSEQ multiplex PCR, and TCRdb holds only the in-frame ones, with some missing. That table gives V, J and clone size, and the DNA gave D and trimming. Counted here are about 150,000 clones, roughly 84% occurring once; the ten biggest clones make up over 9.5%. CDR1 is MDHEN, CDR2 SYDVKM, per germline. This CDR3 region has 14 residues. Trimming removed 5 bases from V and 1 base from J, with 12 bases in between. V and J are TRBV28 and TRBJ2-7, with D perhaps matching TRBD2 (6 bases). The sequence came from an elderly woman with active or convalescent COVID-19. The specimen sequenced was peripheral blood. CDR3 nucleotides: TGTGCCAGCAGTCATGGAGGGGTATCCTACGAGCAGTACTTC. It is translated as CASSHGGVSYEQYF.